The rows below give T cell receptor beta chains drawn from one sample of a study of human T cells and chemical hapten exposure. Via MiXCR, TCRdb re-called the RACE reads, giving one row per CDR3 protein. The profile shows 80,000 to 100,000 distinct CDR3 sequences, around 9.9% of them singletons. The specimen comprised whole blood, sampled in connection with sensitization to the hapten diphenylcyclopropenone (DPC). All receptors come from a woman in her twenties or thirties with alopecia areata. Some clones in this sample may be carry-over from other donors' samples. CDR3s include the opening cysteine and the closing phenylalanine or tryptophan. A D gene is named only where the DNA matches it firmly. Clone size, where shown, is once, few, many, or a class for clones that have expanded.

j_gene | v_gene | abundance | d_gene | CDR3nt | CDR3aa
TRBJ1-6 | TRBV6-2/TRBV6-3 | . | . | TGTGCCAGCAGGGCCGCAGGGAGTTCACCCCTCCACTTT | CASRAAGSSPLHF
TRBJ2-4 | TRBV6-4 | few | TRBD2 | TGTGCCAGCAGTTCTTCTAGCGGGGCACGAAACATTCAGTACTTC | CASSSSSGARNIQYF
TRBJ1-2 | TRBV6-5 | many | TRBD1 | TGTGCCAGCACACCGACGACAGGGAGTAAATATGGCTACACCTTC | CASTPTTGSKYGYTF
TRBJ1-1 | TRBV6-2/TRBV6-3 | many | . | TGTGCCAGCAGTTACGGAGTCGTCGGCCCGAACACTGAAGCTTTCTTT | CASSYGVVGPNTEAFF
TRBJ2-6 | TRBV4-3 | many | . | TGCGCCAGCAGCCAAGAAGGCTTCTCTGGGGCCAACGTCCTGACTTTC | CASSQEGFSGANVLTF
TRBJ1-1 | TRBV4-2 | . | TRBD1 | TGTGCCAGCAGCCAAGAGATAGGACAGGGGGCAGGAAACACTGAAGCTTTCTTT | CASSQEIGQGAGNTEAFF
TRBJ2-7 | TRBV6-2/TRBV6-3 | many | . | TGTGCCAGCAGACGGAGCGGGTCCGCCTACGAGCAGTACTTC | CASRRSGSAYEQYF
TRBJ2-1 | TRBV5-6 | . | TRBD2 | TGTGCCAGCAGCCGATCGGGAGGGCCCTCAGTTAATGAGCAGTTCTTC | CASSRSGGPSVNEQFF
TRBJ2-7 | TRBV28 | . | TRBD2 | TGTGCCAGCAGCCACACTCCGGCTCGACTAGCGGTTCGCTACGAGCAGTACTTC | CASSHTPARLAVRYEQYF
TRBJ2-5 | TRBV5-8 | . | . | TGTGCCAGCAGCTTGGACCCAGGGACCCAGTACTTC | CASSLDPGTQYF
TRBJ2-5 | TRBV7-2 | few | . | TGTGCCAGCAGCTTCACAGCGAACCAAGAGACCCAGTACTTC | CASSFTANQETQYF
TRBJ1-1 | TRBV30 | many | . | TGTGCCTGGAGCGGTGGGTTATGGGTCACTGAAGCTTTCTTT | CAWSGGLWVTEAFF
TRBJ1-1 | TRBV6-4 | . | . | TGTGCCAGCAGGCGGGACACAGGCGCTGAAGCTTTCTTT | CASRRDTGAEAFF
TRBJ1-5 | TRBV6-1 | many | TRBD1 | TGTGCCAGCAGTGAAGCCACAGGGGGCAGTCAGCCCCAGCATTTT | CASSEATGGSQPQHF
TRBJ1-6 | TRBV4-3 | . | TRBD1 | TGCGCCAGCAGCCAATACAGGGGTTCACCCCTCCACTTT | CASSQYRGSPLHF
TRBJ1-6 | TRBV12-3/TRBV12-4 | many | . | TGTGCCAGCAGCACTGGGGGAGGACCCCTCCACTTT | CASSTGGGPLHF
TRBJ1-2 | TRBV29-1 | many | . | TGCAGCGTTGAAGATAAAGCGAACTATGGCTACACCTTC | CSVEDKANYGYTF
TRBJ2-7 | TRBV14 | . | . | TGTGCCAGCAGCCAAGCGGACAGAACCTACGAGCAGTACTTC | CASSQADRTYEQYF
TRBJ2-4 | TRBV11-2 | many | . | TGTGCCAGCAGCTCTCTAGGCCACGATCTAGCCAAAAACATTCAGTACTTC | CASSSLGHDLAKNIQYF
TRBJ2-6 | TRBV7-9 | many | . | TGTGCCAGCAGCTTGGCTACAGTACCCCTGACTTTC | CASSLATVPLTF
TRBJ1-2 | TRBV2 | many | . | TGTGCCAGCAGTGAAGGTTCAGTACAGGTCTATGGCTACACCTTC | CASSEGSVQVYGYTF
TRBJ2-4 | TRBV10-2 | few | . | TGCGCCAGCAGTGAGGGCGGAACATTAGCCAAAAACATTCAGTACTTC | CASSEGGTLAKNIQYF
TRBJ2-7 | TRBV27 | few | . | TGTGCCAGCAGTTTTGGCAGGGGCTCCCAGTACGAGCAGTACTTC | CASSFGRGSQYEQYF
TRBJ2-4 | TRBV28 | once | . | TGTGCCAGCAGTTCGGGCGGCATTCAGTACTTC | CASSSGGIQYF
TRBJ2-4 | TRBV20-1 | few | . | TGCAGTGCTAGAGGGGAAGCGGACATTCAGTACTTC | CSARGEADIQYF
TRBJ1-1 | TRBV5-1 | many | . | TGCGCCAGCGGATTGGGTACTGAAGCTTTCTTT | CASGLGTEAFF